The TCR beta chain under discussion was sequenced for a study of OX40 agonist ivuxolimab in advanced cancers. Study results and limitations: The CD4+ and CD8+ T cells in the blood had expanded clonally by week 6 at 0.1 to 3.0 mg/kg.

In the case of this clone: Its antigen is still unknown.

The study sampled blood at baseline, cycle 4 day 1, and cycle 7 day 1. TCRdb keeps only in-frame clones here, not all; method: immunoSEQ multiplex PCR. The repertoire holds 50,000 or so clones, with about 88% as singletons. The sample in question was CD4+ or CD8+ T cells sorted from blood, obtained in a trial of the OX40 agonist ivuxolimab. This clonotype was obtained from an adult with an advanced solid tumor such as melanoma, head and neck, liver or kidney cancer.

In nucleotides, the CDR3 is TGCAGCGTAAGGACAGGGACTACTGGAAACACCATATATTTT. Protein product: CSVRTGTTGNTIYF. The chain employs TRBV29-1 and TRBJ1-3; 8 bases align to TRBD1. CDR1 and CDR2 from the germline V gene are SQVTM and ANQGSEA. This CDR3 comprises 14 residues. J lost 2 bases, V lost 6 bases, and 6 bases had no gene match.